This TCR beta chain was profiled in a study of blood T cell repertoires in COVID-19. As for this clone: The junction shows a germline mismatch at one end, possibly a read error.

The CDR3 has 13 residues. The germline V gene has CDR1 LNHDA and CDR2 SQIVND (reference sequence). Only in-frame clones appear in the TCRdb table, and some are missing; sequencing was by immunoSEQ multiplex PCR. Of roughly 220,000 clones listed, 80% to 85% are singletons. Sequenced sample: peripheral blood. V is TRBV19 and J is TRBJ1-6; D is ambiguous. The TCR sequence derives from a man younger than 45 with active or convalescent COVID-19. DNA of the CDR3: TGTGCCAGTAGTATCCAAGAGGGATCACCCCTCCATTTT. Amino acids: CASSIQEGSPLHF.